This entry is about one TCR beta chain. Its specificity is unknown. Libraries of TCR beta came from quantitative 5'-RACE with molecular barcodes. One entry per CDR3 protein results from TCRdb running MiXCR on the 5' RACE reads. The sample carries 700,000 to 850,000 distinct CDR3 sequences, about 10% recorded once. These data originate in a study of CD8 T cells in ankylosing spondylitis. General study findings and limits: Disease-linked clones were reportedly significantly enriched in matched ankylosing spondylitis synovial fluid. A TCR beta motif of fewer than ten highly homologous variants appeared characteristic of ankylosing spondylitis blood.

After removal of 6 bases from V and 0 bases from J, the junction contained 6 bases not matched to a gene. The CDR3 is 15 amino acids. The sequenced material came from blood, either unsorted or a sorted T cell fraction (not recorded which). The receptor was derived from a male donor with ankylosing spondylitis. This chain connects TRBV12-3 or TRBV12-4 to TRBJ2-3, with TRBD1 matching 7 bases. For the CDR3, the DNA is TGTGCCAGCAGCTCGGACAGGTTTAGCACAGATACGCAGTATTTT. This sequence encodes CASSSDRFSTDTQYF.